One TCR beta chain is described in this entry. Both 60 Vbeta primers and 13 Jbeta primers went into the PCR. Method: immunoSEQ multiplex PCR; TCRdb's copy keeps in-frame clones and lacks some. The sample has tens of thousands of clones; the top ten hold 1.3% to 1.5%. The data are from a study of cytomegalovirus exposure and HLA in healthy donors. The specimen sequenced was PBMCs. The receptor's source is a woman aged 55 to 70 in good health and CMV-seronegative.

This CDR3 reads CASSLTDRGIDEQFF. DNA for the CDR3: TGTGCCAGCAGTTTAACAGACAGGGGGATTGATGAGCAGTTCTTC. The V call is TRBV28, the J call TRBJ2-1; 9 bases match TRBD1. Germline CDR1 and CDR2: MDHEN and SYDVKM. V shed 2 bases and J 8 bases; nucleotides not matched to a gene: 7. This CDR3 has 15 amino acids.